This T cell receptor (beta chain) emerged from a study of blood T cell repertoires in COVID-19. The CDR3 spans 15 residues. Looked up from germline, CDR1 is SGHNT and CDR2 is YYREEE (reference sequence). The J segment lost 4 bases and the V segment lost 0 bases, leaving 5 bases of the junction unmatched. Here immunoSEQ multiplex PCR was the method, and the copy in TCRdb shows in-frame clones only, minus some. The repertoire has fewer than 300,000 clones, 80% to 85% of them found once; the top ten carry 15% to 19%. The chain has TRBV5-4 and TRBJ1-2, with 8 bases aligning to TRBD1. The sequencing input was peripheral blood. The receptor's source is a person aged 65 to 85 with COVID-19, enrolled during active disease. The CDR3 DNA follows: TGTGCCAGCAGCTTGGTCCAGGACAGGGTCTATGGCTACACCTTC. This sequence encodes CASSLVQDRVYGYTF. Supplemented by reference TRBV5-4 and TRBJ1-2, the full variable domain reads ETGVTQSPTHLIKTRGQQVTLRCSSQSGHNTVSWYQQALGQGPQFIFQYYREEENGRGNFPPRFSGLQFPNYSSELNVNALELDDSALYLCASSLVQDRVYGYTFGSGTRLTVV.